This entry is about one T cell receptor beta chain. What it recognizes is unknown. Generated by immunoSEQ multiplex PCR, the TCRdb table keeps only in-frame clones and is missing some. Among hundreds of thousands of clones listed, about nine tenths were seen once. This entry belongs to a study of Ad26.COV2.S vaccination and SARS-CoV-2 variants. At the level of the study: Into the muscle, Ad26.COV2.S was dosed once or twice, 56 days apart.

Regarding the study as a whole: Vaccinees showed greater spike-specific TCR breadth than placebo recipients. After vaccination, substantial breadth of spike-specific CD8+ and CD4+ responses was reported.

Treatment reported: about 20 received Ad26.COV2.S at low or high dose, single or two shots; about 5 received placebo; per-sample allocation not given. Collection of the samples took place on day 63 after the first injection of vaccine or placebo. The sequencing here drew on peripheral blood, taken in a trial of Ad26.COV2.S vaccine versus placebo. This clonotype was obtained from a person between 18 and 59 years old who received the Ad26.COV2.S COVID-19 vaccine or a placebo.

CDR3 coding DNA: TGTGCCAGCAGTGCGGAGGGGCTGGAAGCTTTCTTT. Protein sequence: CASSAEGLEAFF. The genes are TRBV27 and TRBJ1-1; tentatively, D is TRBD1 (5 bases). This CDR3 is 12 amino acids long. Per the germline V gene, CDR1 is MNHEY and CDR2 is SMNVEV (reference sequence). Trimming took off 5 bases at V and 8 bases at J, with 12 bases between the two ends.